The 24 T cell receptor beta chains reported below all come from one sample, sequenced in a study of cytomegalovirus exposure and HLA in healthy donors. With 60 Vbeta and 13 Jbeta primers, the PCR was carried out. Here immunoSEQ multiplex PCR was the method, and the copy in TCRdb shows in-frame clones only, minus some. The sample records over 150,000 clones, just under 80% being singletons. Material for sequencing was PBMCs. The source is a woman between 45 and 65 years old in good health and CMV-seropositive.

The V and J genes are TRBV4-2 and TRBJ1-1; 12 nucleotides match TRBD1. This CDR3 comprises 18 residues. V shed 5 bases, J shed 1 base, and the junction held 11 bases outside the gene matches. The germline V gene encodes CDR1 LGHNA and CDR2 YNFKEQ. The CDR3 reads CASSASGQGARRNTEAFF. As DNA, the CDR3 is TGTGCCAGCAGCGCTTCGGGACAGGGGGCACGAAGGAACACTGAAGCTTTCTTT.

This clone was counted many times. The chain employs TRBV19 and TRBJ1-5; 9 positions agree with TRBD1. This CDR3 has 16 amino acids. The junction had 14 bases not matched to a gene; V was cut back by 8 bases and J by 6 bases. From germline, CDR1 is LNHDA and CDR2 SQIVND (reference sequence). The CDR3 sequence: CASAANRGLGGQPQHF. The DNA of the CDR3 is TGTGCCAGTGCGGCAAACAGGGGGCTCGGCGGTCAGCCCCAGCATTTT.

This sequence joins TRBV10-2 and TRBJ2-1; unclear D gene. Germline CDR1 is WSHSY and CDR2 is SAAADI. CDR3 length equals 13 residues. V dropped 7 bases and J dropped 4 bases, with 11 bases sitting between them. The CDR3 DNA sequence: TGCGCCAGCACGCTAGATCCATACAATGAGCAGTTCTTC. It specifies CASTLDPYNEQFF.

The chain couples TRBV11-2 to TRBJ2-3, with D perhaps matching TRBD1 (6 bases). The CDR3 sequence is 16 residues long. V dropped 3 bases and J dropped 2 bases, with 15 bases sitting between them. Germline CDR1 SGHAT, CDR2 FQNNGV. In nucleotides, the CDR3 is TGTGCCAGCAGCTTGGGGACAACGGGTGTCACAGATACGCAGTATTTT. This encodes CASSLGTTGVTDTQYF. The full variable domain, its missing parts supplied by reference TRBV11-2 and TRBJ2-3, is EAGVAQSPRYKIIEKRQSVAFWCNPISGHATLYWYQQILGQGPKLLIQFQNNGVVDDSQLPKDRFSAERLKGVDSTLKIQPAKLEDSAVYLCASSLGTTGVTDTQYFGPGTRLTVL.

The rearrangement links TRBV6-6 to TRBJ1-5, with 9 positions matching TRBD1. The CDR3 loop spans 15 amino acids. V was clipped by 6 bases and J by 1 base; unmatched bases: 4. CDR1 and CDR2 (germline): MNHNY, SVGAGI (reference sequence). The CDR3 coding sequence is TGTGCCAGCAGACAACAGGGGGCGAGCAATCAGCCCCAGCATTTT. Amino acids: CASRQQGASNQPQHF.

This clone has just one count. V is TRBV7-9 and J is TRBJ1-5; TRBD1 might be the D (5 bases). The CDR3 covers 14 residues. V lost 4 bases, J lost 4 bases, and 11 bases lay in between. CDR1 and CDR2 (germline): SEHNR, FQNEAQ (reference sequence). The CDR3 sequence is CASSSSGTNQPQHF. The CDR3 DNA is TGTGCCAGCAGCTCCTCAGGGACTAATCAGCCCCAGCATTTT.

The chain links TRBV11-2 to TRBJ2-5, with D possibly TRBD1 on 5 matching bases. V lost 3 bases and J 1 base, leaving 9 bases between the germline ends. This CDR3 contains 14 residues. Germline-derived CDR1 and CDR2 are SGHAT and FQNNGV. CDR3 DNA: TGTGCCAGCAGCTTGTGGGGCAGCCAAGAGACCCAGTACTTC. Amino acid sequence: CASSLWGSQETQYF.

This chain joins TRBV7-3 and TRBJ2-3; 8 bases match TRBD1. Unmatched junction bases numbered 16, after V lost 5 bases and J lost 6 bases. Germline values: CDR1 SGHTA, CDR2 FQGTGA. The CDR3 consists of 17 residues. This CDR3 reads CASSNALRQGNWDTQYF. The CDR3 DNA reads TGTGCCAGCAGCAACGCTCTGAGACAGGGGAATTGGGATACGCAGTATTTT.

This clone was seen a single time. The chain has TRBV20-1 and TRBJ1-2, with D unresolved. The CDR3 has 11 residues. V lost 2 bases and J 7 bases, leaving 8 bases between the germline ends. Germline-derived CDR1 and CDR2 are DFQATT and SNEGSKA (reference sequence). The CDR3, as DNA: TGCAGTGCTAGAAGCGGAGCTGGCTACACCTTC. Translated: CSARSGAGYTF.

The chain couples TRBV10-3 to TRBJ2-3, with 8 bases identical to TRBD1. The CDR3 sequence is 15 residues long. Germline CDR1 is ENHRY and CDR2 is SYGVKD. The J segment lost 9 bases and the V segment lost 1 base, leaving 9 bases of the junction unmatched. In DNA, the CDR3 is TGTGCCATCAGTGAGTGGGGACAGGATCACGGCACGCAGTATTTT. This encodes CAISEWGQDHGTQYF.

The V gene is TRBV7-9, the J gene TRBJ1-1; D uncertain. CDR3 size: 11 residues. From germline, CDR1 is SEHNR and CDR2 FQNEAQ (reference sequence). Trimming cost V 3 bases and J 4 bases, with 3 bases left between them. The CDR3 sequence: CASSFGTEAFF. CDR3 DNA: TGTGCCAGCAGCTTCGGCACTGAAGCTTTCTTT.

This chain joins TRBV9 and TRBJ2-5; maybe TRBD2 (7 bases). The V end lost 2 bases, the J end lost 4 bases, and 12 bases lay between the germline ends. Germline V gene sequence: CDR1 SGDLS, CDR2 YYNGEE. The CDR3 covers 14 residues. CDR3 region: CASSVDGGLETQYF. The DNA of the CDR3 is TGTGCCAGCAGCGTGGACGGGGGGCTAGAGACCCAGTACTTC.

The CDR3 DNA follows: TGTGCCAGCAGCTTAACAGGGGCAGCCCCTGAAGCTTTCTTT. It codes for CASSLTGAAPEAFF. The chain links TRBV28 to TRBJ1-1, with 7 bases lining up with TRBD1. V shed 6 bases and J 6 bases; nucleotides not matched to a gene: 10. CDR1 is MDHEN, CDR2 SYDVKM, per germline. The CDR3 is made up of 14 amino acids.

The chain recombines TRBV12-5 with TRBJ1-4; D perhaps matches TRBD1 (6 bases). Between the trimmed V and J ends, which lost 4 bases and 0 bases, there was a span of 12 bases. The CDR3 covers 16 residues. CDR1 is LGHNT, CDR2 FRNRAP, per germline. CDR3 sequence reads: CASGSGTSTTNEKLFF. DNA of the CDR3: TGTGCTAGTGGTTCCGGGACATCAACAACTAATGAAAAACTGTTTTTT.

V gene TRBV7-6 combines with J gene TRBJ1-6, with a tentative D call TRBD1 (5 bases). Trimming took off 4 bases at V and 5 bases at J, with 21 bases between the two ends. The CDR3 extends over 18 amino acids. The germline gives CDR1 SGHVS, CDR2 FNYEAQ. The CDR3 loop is CASSSLPQSGGNNSPLHF. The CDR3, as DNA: TGTGCCAGCAGCTCCCTCCCCCAGTCGGGGGGTAATAATTCACCCCTCCACTTT. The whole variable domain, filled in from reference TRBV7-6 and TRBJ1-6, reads GAGVSQSPRYKVTKRGQDVALRCDPISGHVSLYWYRQALGQGPEFLTYFNYEAQQDKSGLPNDRFSAERPEGSISTLTIQRTEQRDSAMYRCASSSLPQSGGNNSPLHFGNGTRLTVT.

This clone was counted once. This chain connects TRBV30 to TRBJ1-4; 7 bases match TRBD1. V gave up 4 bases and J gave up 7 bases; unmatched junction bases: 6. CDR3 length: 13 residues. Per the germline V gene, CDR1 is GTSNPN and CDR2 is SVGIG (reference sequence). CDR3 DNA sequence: TGTGCCTGGAATGAGGGGGCCGGTGAAAAACTGTTTTTT. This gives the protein CAWNEGAGEKLFF.

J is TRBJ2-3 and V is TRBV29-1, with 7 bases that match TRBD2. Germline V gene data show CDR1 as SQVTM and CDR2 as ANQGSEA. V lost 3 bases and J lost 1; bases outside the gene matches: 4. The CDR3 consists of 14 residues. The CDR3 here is CSVDRAGGTDTQYF. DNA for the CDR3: TGCAGCGTTGACAGGGCGGGAGGCACAGATACGCAGTATTTT.

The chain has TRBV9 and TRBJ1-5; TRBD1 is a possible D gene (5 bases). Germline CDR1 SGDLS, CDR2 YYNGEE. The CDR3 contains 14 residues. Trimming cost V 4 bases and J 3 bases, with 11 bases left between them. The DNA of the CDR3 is TGTGCCAGCAGCCCCGACAGTTACAATCAGCCCCAGCATTTT. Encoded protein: CASSPDSYNQPQHF.

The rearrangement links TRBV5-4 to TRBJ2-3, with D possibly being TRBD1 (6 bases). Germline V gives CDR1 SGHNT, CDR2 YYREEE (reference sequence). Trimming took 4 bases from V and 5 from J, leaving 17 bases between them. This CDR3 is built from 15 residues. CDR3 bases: TGTGCCAGCAGCCAATACAGGGATGTGGAAGATACGCAGTATTTT. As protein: CASSQYRDVEDTQYF.

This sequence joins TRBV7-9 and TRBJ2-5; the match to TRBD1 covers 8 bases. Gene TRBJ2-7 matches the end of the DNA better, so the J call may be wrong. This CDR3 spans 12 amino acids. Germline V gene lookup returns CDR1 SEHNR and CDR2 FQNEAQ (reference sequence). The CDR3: CASSFTGGEQYF. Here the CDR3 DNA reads TGTGCCAGCAGCTTTACAGGGGGCGAGCAGTACTTC.

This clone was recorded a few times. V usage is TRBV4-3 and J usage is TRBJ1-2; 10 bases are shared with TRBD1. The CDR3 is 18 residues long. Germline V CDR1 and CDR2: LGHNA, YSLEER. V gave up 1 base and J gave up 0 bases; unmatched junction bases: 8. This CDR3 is CASSQGPGQGTANYGYTF. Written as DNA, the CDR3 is TGCGCCAGCAGCCAAGGGCCGGGACAGGGGACTGCTAACTATGGCTACACCTTC.

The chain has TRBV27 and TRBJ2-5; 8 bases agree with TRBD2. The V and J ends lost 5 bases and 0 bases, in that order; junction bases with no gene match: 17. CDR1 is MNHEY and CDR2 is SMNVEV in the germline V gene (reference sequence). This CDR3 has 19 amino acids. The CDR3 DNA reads TGTGCCAGCAGTACTAGAGGCTGGAGAGCGGGAGAGAACCAAGAGACCCAGTACTTC. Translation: CASSTRGWRAGENQETQYF.

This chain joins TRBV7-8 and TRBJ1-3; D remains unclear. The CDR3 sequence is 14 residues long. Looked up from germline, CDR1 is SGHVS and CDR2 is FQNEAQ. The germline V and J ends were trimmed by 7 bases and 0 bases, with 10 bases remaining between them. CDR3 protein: CASTRGTSGNTIYF. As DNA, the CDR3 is TGTGCCAGCACCCGAGGTACCTCTGGAAACACCATATATTTT.

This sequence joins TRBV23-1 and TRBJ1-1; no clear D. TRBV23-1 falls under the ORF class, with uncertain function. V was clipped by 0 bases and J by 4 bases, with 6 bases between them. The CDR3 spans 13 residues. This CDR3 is CASSQSEVTEAFF. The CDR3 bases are TGCGCCAGCAGTCAATCTGAGGTCACTGAAGCTTTCTTT.